These 22 T cell receptor beta chains were sequenced from one sample in a study of blood T cells in healthy people across ages. Together with a sample-barcoded 5' primer, a J-beta primer mix was included in a second PCR lasting about 7 to 11 cycles. Each CDR3 protein gets one entry after TCRdb re-called the 5' RACE reads with MiXCR. The repertoire includes approximately 1.5 million distinct CDR3 sequences, approximately 32% of them detected once, and approximately 10% sits in the top ten. The specimen sequenced was blood. The source of these receptors is a woman between 25 and 40 years old in good health.

Regarding this clonotype: With a much larger clone just one base away, this may be a read error. V gene TRBV7-2 combines with J gene TRBJ2-1; a possible D gene is TRBD1 (6 bases). The length of the CDR3 is 19 residues. The V gene's germline CDR1 is SGHTA and CDR2 FQGNSA. CDR3 sequence: CASSPRSTGSLSSYDEQFF. CDR3 nucleotides: TGTGCCAGCAGCCCCAGGTCTACAGGGTCCCTCAGCTCCTACGATGAGCAGTTCTTC.

This chain joins TRBV10-3 and TRBJ1-5; no reliable D call. Per the germline V gene, CDR1 is ENHRY and CDR2 is SYGVKD. V was clipped by 3 bases and J by 8 bases, with 11 bases between them. The CDR3 sequence is 13 residues long. The CDR3 DNA reads TGTGCCATCAGTGATGGCAGTCTAGAGCCCCAGCATTTT. Amino acids: CAISDGSLEPQHF.

The chain uses TRBV27 and TRBJ2-5; no clear D. With the DNA end fitting TRBJ2-7 better, the J assignment may be wrong. Looked up from germline, CDR1 is MNHEY and CDR2 is SMNVEV (reference sequence). The CDR3 extends over 13 amino acids. The CDR3 region has the DNA TGTGCCAGCAGTTTCAAGGCGCCCTACGAGCAGTACTTC. Amino acid sequence: CASSFKAPYEQYF.

The V and J genes are TRBV20-1 and TRBJ1-1; tentatively, D is TRBD1 (5 bases). This CDR3 has 14 residues. Germline V gene data show CDR1 as DFQATT and CDR2 as SNEGSKA (reference sequence). Trimming removed 1 base at V and 1 base at J, with 10 bases between. Here the CDR3 reads CSARGGVWNTEAFF. The CDR3 DNA is TGCAGTGCTAGAGGGGGGGTTTGGAACACTGAAGCTTTCTTT.

Regarding this clonotype: The junction departs from germline at one end; a sequencing error may be responsible. The chain joins TRBV20-1 to TRBJ1-1; D gene unclear. This CDR3 is built from 10 residues. The germline gives CDR1 DFQATT, CDR2 SNEGSKA (reference sequence). The CDR3 protein is CSTSITEAFF. In nucleotides, the CDR3 is TGCAGTACTAGTATTACTGAAGCTTTCTTT.

This clonotype has more than one count but fewer than ten. The genes are TRBV6-1 and TRBJ1-5; D perhaps matches TRBD1 (5 bases). CDR1 and CDR2 (germline): MNHNS, SASEGT. CDR3 length equals 14 residues. The V end was cut by 8 bases, the J end by 3 bases, with 14 bases between. The CDR3 DNA reads as TGTGCCAGCTTTAGGGGAAGTGACAATCAGCCCCAGCATTTT. Translation: CASFRGSDNQPQHF.

V usage is TRBV10-2 and J usage is TRBJ2-1, with 8 bases aligning to TRBD2. The CDR3 runs to 14 residues. With V trimmed by 4 bases and J by 5 bases, 4 bases remained unmatched. Germline V lookup: CDR1 WSHSY, CDR2 SAAADI. CDR3 DNA sequence: TGCGCCAGCAGTGCGGGGGGGGAAGACAATGAGCAGTTCTTC. This encodes CASSAGGEDNEQFF.

This clonotype came up a few times. This chain uses TRBV4-1 with TRBJ2-1, with D perhaps TRBD2 (6 bases). V lost 0 bases and J 7 bases, leaving 13 bases between the germline ends. The V gene's germline CDR1 is MGHRA and CDR2 YSYEKL. This CDR3 comprises 15 residues. DNA for the CDR3: TGCGCCAGCAGCCAAGATGAAACTAGCATAAATGAGCAGTTCTTC. Amino acids: CASSQDETSINEQFF.

This clonotype has only a few counts. The chain is built from TRBV29-1 and TRBJ2-5; 10 positions match TRBD1. CDR3 size: 15 residues. The germline CDR1 and CDR2 sequences are SQVTM and ANQGSEA. V was clipped by 7 bases and J by 5 bases; unmatched bases: 13. In DNA, the CDR3 is TGCAGCGCCTCGGGGGACAGGGGAGTGTCCGAGACCCAGTACTTC. Protein: CSASGDRGVSETQYF.

The chain links TRBV2 to TRBJ2-1; the D gene could be TRBD1 or TRBD2 (5 bases each). CDR1 SNHLY and CDR2 FYNNEI come from the germline V gene. This CDR3 spans 13 amino acids. The V and J ends lost 5 bases and 6 bases respectively, with 11 bases between them. CDR3 DNA: TGTGCCAGCAGTACGGGACCGTCCAATGAGCAGTTCTTC. Residues: CASSTGPSNEQFF. Combining the CDR3 with reference TRBV2 and TRBJ2-1 gives the whole variable domain EPEVTQTPSHQVTQMGQEVILRCVPISNHLYFYWYRQILGQKVEFLVSFYNNEISEKSEIFDDQFSVERPDGSNFTLKIRSTKLEDSAMYFCASSTGPSNEQFFGPGTRLTVL.

This clonotype was detected only a few times. The chain uses TRBV6-6 and TRBJ1-5; a weak D match, TRBD1 (6 bases). Trimming shortened V by 0 bases and J by 1 base, and 13 bases separated the two germline ends. The germline CDR1 and CDR2 sequences are MNHNY and SVGAGI (reference sequence). This CDR3 comprises 17 residues. The CDR3 protein is CASSYSGRGKSNQPQHF. The DNA for the CDR3 is TGTGCCAGCAGTTACTCCGGCAGGGGTAAGAGCAATCAGCCCCAGCATTTT.

This clonotype was seen more than once but under ten times. The rearrangement uses TRBV11-2 and TRBJ2-1, with D perhaps TRBD1 (6 bases). This CDR3 region has 15 residues. V lost 5 bases and J lost 4, with 15 bases in between. The germline V gene has CDR1 SGHAT and CDR2 FQNNGV. The CDR3 region is CASSQQGLSYNEQFF. In DNA, the CDR3 is TGTGCCAGCAGCCAACAGGGTTTATCTTACAATGAGCAGTTCTTC.

This clonotype was counted at least ten times. The chain links TRBV29-1 to TRBJ2-7; D is unclear. CDR3 length: 14 amino acids. From germline, CDR1 is SQVTM and CDR2 ANQGSEA. Between the trimmed V and J ends, which lost 5 bases and 1 base, there was a span of 15 bases. The CDR3 sequence: CSVPGSYTSYEQYF. DNA of the CDR3: TGCAGCGTTCCAGGTTCCTACACATCCTACGAGCAGTACTTC.

This clonotype has a count of ten or more. This sequence joins TRBV29-1 and TRBJ2-7; D unresolved. This CDR3 contains 12 residues. Trimming cost V 4 bases and J 3 bases, with 10 bases left between them. Germline loops: CDR1 SQVTM, CDR2 ANQGSEA. CDR3 nucleotides: TGCAGCGTTGTTAACAGCCTCTACGAGCAGTACTTC. Its protein product is CSVVNSLYEQYF.

This clonotype was seen more than once but under ten times. The gene calls are TRBV4-1 and TRBJ2-3; TRBD1 aligns across 7 bases. Germline V gene data show CDR1 as MGHRA and CDR2 as YSYEKL. The CDR3 totals 13 residues. V gave up 1 base and J gave up 8 bases; unmatched junction bases: 3. DNA of the CDR3: TGCGCCAGCAGCCAAGGAGCAGGGGGTACGCAGTATTTT. Translating gives CASSQGAGGTQYF.

This clonotype has at least ten counts. This chain links TRBV7-2 with TRBJ2-7; 7 nucleotides agree with TRBD2. There are 14 residues in the CDR3. V lost 5 bases and J lost 3; bases outside the gene matches: 7. Germline values: CDR1 SGHTA, CDR2 FQGNSA. CDR3 amino acids: CASSPSGVNYEQYF. The CDR3 DNA follows: TGTGCCAGCAGCCCTAGCGGCGTGAACTACGAGCAGTACTTC.

The chain carries TRBV29-1 and TRBJ2-7; D is possibly TRBD1 or TRBD2 (6 bases each). Germline V lookup: CDR1 SQVTM, CDR2 ANQGSEA. V was trimmed by 6 bases and J by 2 bases, leaving 17 bases between them. CDR3 length: 14 residues. The CDR3 DNA follows: TGCAGCGTCCTAAGGGGGGACGCCGCCTACGAGCAGTACTTC. Amino acid sequence: CSVLRGDAAYEQYF.

The chain has TRBV20-1 and TRBJ2-1; no definite D call. Germline loops: CDR1 DFQATT, CDR2 SNEGSKA (reference sequence). Trimming removed 0 bases at V and 0 bases at J, with 12 bases between. This CDR3 region has 16 residues. CDR3 in amino acids: CSARDPTPSSYNEQFF. The CDR3 DNA reads as TGCAGTGCTAGAGATCCTACTCCGAGCTCCTACAATGAGCAGTTCTTC.

The V gene is TRBV5-5, the J gene TRBJ2-3; TRBD1 matches 8 bases. From germline, CDR1 is SGHKS and CDR2 YYEKEE (reference sequence). The V segment lost 7 bases and the J segment 5 bases; nucleotides outside the gene matches: 9. The CDR3 is 14 residues long. DNA for the CDR3: TGTGCCAGCGGCGACAGGGGCAAGGGAGATACGCAGTATTTT. This codes for CASGDRGKGDTQYF.

This clonotype was observed a handful of times. CDR3 sequence (DNA): TGTGCCAGCAGCCCACACTGGACAGGGACCTACAATGAGCAGTTCTTC. This translates into CASSPHWTGTYNEQFF. The chain carries TRBV11-1 and TRBJ2-1, with 8 bases matching TRBD1. From germline, CDR1 is SGHAT and CDR2 FQDESV (reference sequence). The CDR3 loop spans 16 amino acids. The J segment lost 2 bases and the V segment lost 5 bases, leaving 8 bases of the junction unmatched.

The rearrangement links TRBV5-1 to TRBJ2-2; 7 bases are a match to TRBD1. The CDR3 spans 15 residues. Per germline, CDR1 SGHRS and CDR2 YFSETQ. Trimming removed 7 bases from V and 7 bases from J; junction bases left unmatched: 13. Written as DNA, the CDR3 is TGCGCCAGCGGCCCCCGGGACAGACTTGTCGGGGAGCTGTTTTTT. Its translation: CASGPRDRLVGELFF.

This clonotype was seen repeatedly, ten times or more. The V gene is TRBV10-3, the J gene TRBJ2-5, with 12 bases aligning to TRBD2. CDR1 ENHRY and CDR2 SYGVKD come from the germline V gene. With 2 bases clipped from V and 1 base from J, the junction kept 2 bases outside the gene matches. CDR3 length equals 16 residues. The CDR3 reads CAISELLAGGQETQYF. DNA for the CDR3: TGTGCCATCAGTGAGCTACTAGCGGGGGGCCAAGAGACCCAGTACTTC.